This T cell receptor beta chain was observed in a study of regulatory T cells in long-lasting Graves disease. This clonotype was seen many times. Time point here: newly diagnosed GD, antithyroid drugs for less than 3 months. PBMCs were the source of the RNA used for TCR sequencing. The germline V gene has CDR1 LGHDT and CDR2 YNNKEL (reference sequence). Unmatched junction bases numbered 5, after V lost 7 bases and J lost 4 bases. This CDR3 is 15 amino acids long. Relying on iRepertoire HTBI primers and Arm-PCR of CDR3 regions, the team built TCR beta libraries. Each CDR3 protein is one row after TCRdb ran MiXCR on the multiplex PCR reads. This sample carries around 500,000 distinct CDR3 sequences, about 12% of them seen once, and the ten largest clones take approximately 9.6%. This sample was shared with a second study, whose subject was T cells in Graves' hyperthyroidism and ophthalmopathy.

The sequencing used peripheral blood mononuclear cells (PBMCs), collected at new diagnosis, from a patient treated with antithyroid drugs. The TCR comes from a woman aged 30 to 39 with Graves disease. The rearrangement uses TRBV3-1 and TRBJ2-1, with TRBD2 identical over 12 bases. DNA for the CDR3: TGTGCCAGCACCCTAGCGGGAGGGGGGTACAATGAGCAGTTCTTC. Amino acids: CASTLAGGGYNEQFF.